These 15 T cell receptor beta chains share one sample of origin, sequenced in a study of CD8+CD57+ T cells in acquired aplastic anemia. Using genomic DNA as the template, TCR beta VDJ and CDR3 profiling was carried out. TCRdb independently ran MiXCR on the reads; one entry per CDR3 protein. The data contain approximately 50,000 distinct CDR3 sequences, around 73% of them singletons. Sequenced sample: sorted CD4+, CD8+, or CD8+CD57+ T cells (not recorded which) from PBMCs. These receptors all stem from a human donor in good health, serving as a control.

This clonotype was seen a few times. The J gene is TRBJ2-7, the V gene TRBV15; D is possibly TRBD1 or TRBD2 (5 bases each). This CDR3 spans 15 amino acids. Trimming took off 5 bases at V and 1 base at J, with 15 bases between the two ends. In germline, CDR1 is LNHNV, CDR2 YYDKDF (reference sequence). The CDR3 loop reads CATSRGAQGSYEQYF. The CDR3 nucleotides are TGTGCCACCAGCCGAGGGGCCCAAGGATCCTACGAGCAGTACTTC.

V usage is TRBV29-1 and J usage is TRBJ2-3; D is perhaps TRBD2 (6 bases). Germline values: CDR1 SQVTM, CDR2 ANQGSEA. This CDR3 spans 15 amino acids. Deletions cut 6 bases from V and 0 bases from J, with 16 bases between. CDR3 sequence: CSVTRGEYSTDTQYF. CDR3 coding DNA: TGCAGCGTAACCCGCGGGGAGTACAGCACAGATACGCAGTATTTT.

This clonotype has just a few counts. This rearrangement joins TRBV10-3 to TRBJ2-1; D gene uncertain. The ends were cut back, 0 bases at V and 4 bases at J, with 13 bases in the middle. The CDR3 extends over 16 amino acids. In germline, CDR1 is ENHRY, CDR2 SYGVKD. This CDR3 is CAISESTKKGYNEQFF. The CDR3 region has the DNA TGTGCCATCAGTGAGTCGACCAAAAAAGGTTACAATGAGCAGTTCTTC.

This clonotype was counted once. The genes are TRBV9 and TRBJ1-1, with D maybe TRBD1 (6 bases). The CDR3 sequence is 14 residues long. Per the germline V gene, CDR1 is SGDLS and CDR2 is YYNGEE. The V gene lost 0 bases and the J gene lost 7 bases, with 13 bases spanning the gap. The CDR3 sequence is CASSVVQGLSEAFF. The CDR3 DNA is TGTGCCAGCAGCGTAGTCCAGGGGCTCAGTGAAGCTTTCTTT.

This clonotype appeared a single time. The rearrangement uses TRBV24-1 and TRBJ2-1; 13 bases are shared with TRBD2. CDR1 and CDR2 from the germline V gene are KGHDR and SFDVKD. CDR3 length equals 14 residues. V was clipped by 3 bases and J by 13 bases; unmatched bases: 5. The CDR3 bases are TGTGCCACCAGTGATCCGGGACTAGCGGGACTCCAGTTCTTC. It encodes CATSDPGLAGLQFF.

V usage is TRBV20-1 and J usage is TRBJ1-6; no reliable D call. Germline V gives CDR1 DFQATT, CDR2 SNEGSKA (reference sequence). V gave up 4 bases and J gave up 7 bases, with 5 bases separating them. CDR3 length: 11 residues. CDR3 sequence: CSAKLNSPLHF. The CDR3 coding sequence is TGCAGTGCTAAATTAAATTCACCCCTCCACTTT.

The V call is TRBV7-2, the J call TRBJ2-7; possible D gene TRBD1, 5 bases. CDR3 length: 13 amino acids. Trimming cost V 8 bases and J 1 base, with 12 bases left between them. Germline-derived CDR1 and CDR2 are SGHTA and FQGNSA. The chain's CDR3 is CASASGASYEQYF. The CDR3, as DNA: TGTGCCAGCGCAAGTGGGGCTTCCTACGAGCAGTACTTC. The full variable domain, with the rest looked up from reference TRBV7-2 and TRBJ2-7, is GAGVSQSPSNKVTEKGKDVELRCDPISGHTALYWYRQSLGQGLEFLIYFQGNSAPDKSGLPSDRFSAERTGGSVSTLTIQRTQQEDSAVYLCASASGASYEQYFGPGTRLTVT.

There are a few counts of this clonotype. The V gene is TRBV7-2, the J gene TRBJ2-3; unclear D gene. CDR1 and CDR2 (germline): SGHTA, FQGNSA. This CDR3 spans 11 amino acids. V lost 2 bases to trimming and J lost 6 bases, with 3 bases between them. The CDR3 coding sequence is TGTGCCAGCAGCTTAATTGATACGCAGTATTTT. It translates to CASSLIDTQYF.

The rearrangement joins TRBV10-3 to TRBJ1-2; 11 bases match TRBD1. The germline CDR1 and CDR2 sequences are ENHRY and SYGVKD. V dropped 7 bases and J dropped 8; count of bases not matched to a gene: 6. This CDR3 has 13 residues. CDR3 DNA: TGTGCCATCAATATGGGACAGGGGGAGGGCTACACCTTC. It yields the protein CAINMGQGEGYTF.

The chain couples TRBV10-3 to TRBJ2-3; D remains ambiguous. The CDR3 loop spans 15 amino acids. Germline V CDR1 and CDR2: ENHRY, SYGVKD. V was cut by 5 bases and J by 0 bases, with 12 bases left in between. The CDR3 spells CAISRLSSSTDTQYF. In DNA, the CDR3 is TGTGCCATCAGTCGACTTAGCAGTAGCACAGATACGCAGTATTTT.

The rearrangement uses TRBV7-2 and TRBJ2-7, with D possibly TRBD1 on 5 matching bases. The CDR3 loop spans 12 amino acids. In germline, CDR1 is SGHTA, CDR2 FQGNSA. V lost 3 bases to trimming and J lost 6 bases, with 9 bases between them. The CDR3 is CASSFQGTEQYF. As DNA, the CDR3 is TGTGCCAGCAGCTTTCAGGGTACCGAGCAGTACTTC.

The rearrangement joins TRBV7-2 to TRBJ2-7; 7 nucleotides match TRBD2. V was pared by 0 bases and J by 1 base, with 3 bases of the junction left unmatched. This CDR3 has 15 amino acids. Germline CDR1 reads SGHTA; CDR2 reads FQGNSA. As DNA, the CDR3 is TGTGCCAGCAGCTTAGCCCCAGCGGGGTCCTACGAGCAGTACTTC. Residues: CASSLAPAGSYEQYF.

CDR3 in DNA: TGTGCCAGCAGTTTAGTTGGGGGGAAGCAGTACTTC. Translation: CASSLVGGKQYF. The chain combines TRBV25-1 with TRBJ2-7; a weak D match, TRBD2 (6 bases). Germline-derived CDR1 and CDR2 are MGHDK and SYGVNS. Trimming took off 5 bases at V and 8 bases at J, with 13 bases between the two ends. The CDR3 contains 12 residues.

The chain uses TRBV7-2 and TRBJ2-1; 7 bases are a match to TRBD1. Germline CDR1 is SGHTA and CDR2 is FQGNSA. V shed 6 bases, J shed 10 bases, and the junction held 6 bases outside the gene matches. The CDR3 consists of 12 residues. The CDR3 nucleotides read TGTGCCAGCAGACACAGGGGACCGGAGCAGTTCTTC. This gives the protein CASRHRGPEQFF.

The chain has TRBV15 and TRBJ1-1; no reliable D call. Germline V lookup: CDR1 LNHNV, CDR2 YYDKDF (reference sequence). V was cut by 1 base and J by 4 bases, with 7 bases left in between. The CDR3 loop spans 13 amino acids. CDR3 region: CATSRAYGTEAFF. CDR3 nucleotide sequence: TGTGCCACCAGCAGAGCTTATGGCACTGAAGCTTTCTTT. The variable domain in full, with the rest retrieved from reference TRBV15 and TRBJ1-1, is DAMVIQNPRYQVTQFGKPVTLSCSQTLNHNVMYWYQQKSSQAPKLLFHYYDKDFNNEADTPDNFQSRRPNTSFCFLDIRSPGLGDTAMYLCATSRAYGTEAFFGQGTRLTVV.